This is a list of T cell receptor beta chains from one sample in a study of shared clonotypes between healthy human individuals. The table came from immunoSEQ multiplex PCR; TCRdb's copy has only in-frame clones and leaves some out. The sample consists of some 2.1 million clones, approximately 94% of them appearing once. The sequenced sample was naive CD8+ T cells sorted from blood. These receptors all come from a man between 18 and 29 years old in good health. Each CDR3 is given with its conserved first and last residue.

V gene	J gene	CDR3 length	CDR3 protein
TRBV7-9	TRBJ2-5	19	CASSLRSGRETSGGETQYF
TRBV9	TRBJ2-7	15	CASSVAGGRSYEQYF
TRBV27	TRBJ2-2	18	CASSLDPGYEDNTGELFF
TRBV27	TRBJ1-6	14	CASSLTGPNSPLHF
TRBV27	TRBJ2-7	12	CASGETGYEQYF
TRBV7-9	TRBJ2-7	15	CASSLAIGQFHEQYF
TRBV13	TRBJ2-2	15	CASSLDRGITGELFF
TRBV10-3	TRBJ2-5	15	CAISESVGSAQTQYF
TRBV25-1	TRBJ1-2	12	CASSALGDGYTF
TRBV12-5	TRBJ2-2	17	CASAAETGAGITGELFF
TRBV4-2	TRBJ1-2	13	CASSQGQGDGYTF
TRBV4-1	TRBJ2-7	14	CASSQMTLGQGIDF
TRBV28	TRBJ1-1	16	CASTGGTGHSNTEAFF
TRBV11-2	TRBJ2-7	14	CASSFGTIWYEQYF
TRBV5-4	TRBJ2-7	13	CASSGGGAYEQYF
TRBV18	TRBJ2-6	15	CASSPRGSGANVLTF
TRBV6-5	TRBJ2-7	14	CASSEGLAGYEQYF
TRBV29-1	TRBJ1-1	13	CSVEGQGTSEAFF
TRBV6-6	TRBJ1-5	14	CASSYEGRNQPQHF
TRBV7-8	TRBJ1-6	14	CASSLTGPNSPLHF
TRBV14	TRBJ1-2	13	CASSQPGIHGYTF
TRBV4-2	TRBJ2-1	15	CASSQAGTAYNEQFF
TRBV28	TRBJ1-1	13	CASSNQGNTEAFF
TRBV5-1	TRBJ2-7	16	CASSFWRGPGSYEQYF
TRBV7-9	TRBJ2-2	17	CASSSTNRDRVTGELFF
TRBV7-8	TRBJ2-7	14	CASSLASGTYEQYF
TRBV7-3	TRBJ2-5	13	CASSLNRRETQYF
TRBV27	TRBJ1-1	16	CASSFSNGPLNTEAFF
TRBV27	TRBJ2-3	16	CASSLGTSGSPDTQYF
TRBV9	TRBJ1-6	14	CASSPDGLNSPLHF
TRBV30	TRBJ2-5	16	CAWSVLAGGDEETQYF
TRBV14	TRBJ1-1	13	CASSQVDRAEAFF
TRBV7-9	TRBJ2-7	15	CASSGTGGDLYEQYF
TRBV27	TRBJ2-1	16	CASSGGAGWSYNEQFF
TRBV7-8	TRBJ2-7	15	CASSLADGPAYEQYF
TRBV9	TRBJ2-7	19	CASSVGADPGTRFSYEQYF
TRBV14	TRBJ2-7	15	CASSQEQVQHYEQYF
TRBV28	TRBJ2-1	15	CASSLGAGVVHEQFF
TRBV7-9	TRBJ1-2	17	CASSFMTSVRINYGYTF
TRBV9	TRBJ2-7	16	CASSVAPTGISYEQYF
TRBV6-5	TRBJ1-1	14	CASSTQGGFTEAFF
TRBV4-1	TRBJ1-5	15	CASSQESGSNQPQHF